This T cell receptor (beta chain) came from a study of CD8+CD57+ T cells in acquired aplastic anemia. Both TCR beta VDJ combination and CDR3 sequence profiling were carried out. Genomic DNA was the template for this profiling. Each CDR3 protein is one row after TCRdb ran MiXCR on the reads. The profile covers 40,000 to 50,000 distinct CDR3 sequences, with around 70% appearing a single time and around a third taken by the ten largest. This clonotype was obtained from a human donor in good health, serving as a control. The sample consisted of sorted CD4+, CD8+, or CD8+CD57+ T cells (not recorded which) from PBMCs.

The CDR3 is CSVEGGAVQETQYF. The CDR3 nucleotides read TGCAGCGTTGAAGGGGGGGCGGTCCAAGAGACCCAGTACTTC. This sequence joins TRBV29-1 and TRBJ2-5, with D perhaps matching TRBD1 or TRBD2 (6 bases each). Germline V lookup: CDR1 SQVTM, CDR2 ANQGSEA. The CDR3 totals 14 residues. V gave up 1 base and J gave up 1 base, with 10 bases separating them.